Following are 13 T cell receptor beta chains from one sample sequenced in a study of blood T cell repertoires in COVID-19. Sequencing used immunoSEQ multiplex PCR; TCRdb keeps in-frame clones, though not all of them. The repertoire holds approximately 170,000 clones, with just over 90% as singletons. Material for sequencing was peripheral blood. Every receptor here comes from a woman in her sixties or seventies with COVID-19, enrolled during active disease.

This clone was observed a handful of times. The rearrangement links TRBV4-3 to TRBJ2-3; D not resolved. CDR3 length: 14 amino acids. The germline V gene encodes CDR1 LGHNA and CDR2 YSLEER. Trimming pared 0 bases from V and 4 bases from J, leaving 8 bases between. As DNA, the CDR3 is TGCGCCAGCAGCCAAGAACCCGGGTCAGATACGCAGTATTTT. Translating gives CASSQEPGSDTQYF.

The chain combines TRBV18 with TRBJ2-5; possibly TRBD2 for D (5 bases). The CDR3 runs 15 residues. V dropped 3 bases and J dropped 4 bases, with 15 bases sitting between them. Germline V gene data show CDR1 as KGHSH and CDR2 as LQKENI. The CDR3 spells CASSPGTSSRETQYF. CDR3 DNA: TGTGCCAGCTCACCCGGAACTAGTTCGCGAGAGACCCAGTACTTC.

The V and J genes are TRBV18 and TRBJ1-3; TRBD1 matches at 11 bases. Germline V gives CDR1 KGHSH, CDR2 LQKENI. The ends lost 5 bases at V and 0 bases at J; junction bases unmatched: 12. There are 19 residues in the CDR3. The CDR3 coding sequence is TGTGCCAGCTCAGGACAGGGGGCGATCGTCGCTGCCTCTGGAAACACCATATATTTT. It encodes CASSGQGAIVAASGNTIYF.

This chain links TRBV2 with TRBJ1-1, with 7 bases matching TRBD1. This CDR3 is 13 amino acids long. The trim removed 4 bases at V and 3 bases at J, leaving 2 bases unmatched. Germline V gene lookup returns CDR1 SNHLY and CDR2 FYNNEI. The CDR3 reads CASSVTGYTEAFF. DNA for the CDR3: TGTGCCAGCAGTGTGACAGGGTACACTGAAGCTTTCTTT.

This chain connects TRBV11-2 to TRBJ1-3, with no clear D. Trimming pared 4 bases from V and 0 bases from J, leaving 16 bases between. This CDR3 is 17 amino acids long. Germline loops: CDR1 SGHAT, CDR2 FQNNGV. The CDR3 nucleotides read TGTGCCAGCAGCTCACTTTTGCGCGCGAGCTCTGGAAACACCATATATTTT. The encoded protein is CASSSLLRASSGNTIYF.

V gene TRBV5-1 combines with J gene TRBJ1-4; D perhaps matches TRBD1 (6 bases). CDR1 and CDR2 (germline): SGHRS, YFSETQ. The length of the CDR3 is 15 residues. The V gene lost 0 bases and the J gene lost 3 bases, with 9 bases spanning the gap. CDR3 DNA: TGCGCCAGCAGCTTGGGGGACACTTCTAATGAAAAACTGTTTTTT. Protein sequence: CASSLGDTSNEKLFF. The whole variable domain, remainder taken from reference TRBV5-1 and TRBJ1-4, is KAGVTQTPRYLIKTRGQQVTLSCSPISGHRSVSWYQQTPGQGLQFLFEYFSETQRNKGNFPGRFSGRQFSNSRSEMNVSTLELGDSALYLCASSLGDTSNEKLFFGSGTQLSVL.

The chain uses TRBV5-6 and TRBJ2-7; 7 nucleotides match TRBD1. The CDR3 runs to 15 residues. Germline CDR1 and CDR2: SGHDT and YYEEEE. V lost 2 bases, J lost 5 bases, and 10 bases stayed unmatched. The CDR3 DNA reads TGTGCCAGCAGCTTAGTAGGACAGGCAGGCCACGAGCAGTACTTC. It yields the protein CASSLVGQAGHEQYF.

The chain couples TRBV7-9 to TRBJ1-1; a possible D gene is TRBD1 (6 bases). This CDR3 has 16 amino acids. From germline, CDR1 is SEHNR and CDR2 FQNEAQ (reference sequence). The V end was cut by 5 bases, the J end by 0 bases, with 16 bases between. In nucleotides, the CDR3 is TGTGCCAGCAGCCACGGAATACAGGGTTTGAACACTGAAGCTTTCTTT. This sequence encodes CASSHGIQGLNTEAFF.

V usage is TRBV11-2 and J usage is TRBJ2-2, with D hard to call. V gave up 3 bases and J gave up 1 base, with 15 bases separating them. The V gene's germline CDR1 is SGHAT and CDR2 FQNNGV. The CDR3 runs 17 residues. CDR3 sequence (DNA): TGTGCCAGCAGCTTTGGTTTTGCCGCGCAGAACACCGGGGAGCTGTTTTTT. As protein: CASSFGFAAQNTGELFF.

The V and J genes are TRBV4-3 and TRBJ2-5, with 8 nucleotides matching TRBD2. CDR1 is LGHNA and CDR2 is YSLEER in the germline V gene. The J segment lost 5 bases and the V segment lost 0 bases, leaving 14 bases of the junction unmatched. The CDR3 is made up of 18 amino acids. The CDR3 DNA sequence: TGCGCCAGCAGCCAAGATCTGACCAGCGGGGGACGAGGGGAGACCCAGTACTTC. It translates to CASSQDLTSGGRGETQYF.

V and J are TRBV6-2 or TRBV6-3 and TRBJ1-5; D is uncertain. The CDR3 is made up of 17 amino acids. Trimming stripped 2 bases from V and 0 bases from J, with 14 bases between. CDR1 and CDR2 (germline): MNHEY, SVGEGT. In DNA form, the CDR3 reads TGTGCCAGCAGTTACCGACCGGCAGGAATTAGCAATCAGCCCCAGCATTTT. Encoded protein: CASSYRPAGISNQPQHF.

This chain uses TRBV20-1 with TRBJ2-5; 10 bases match TRBD2. Trimming at V came to 3 bases and at J to 1 base, leaving 11 bases not matched to a gene. The CDR3 length is 17 residues. Germline CDR1 and CDR2: DFQATT and SNEGSKA (reference sequence). This CDR3 reads CSASYPLAGGLQETQYF. The CDR3 DNA follows: TGCAGTGCTAGTTACCCCTTAGCGGGGGGACTCCAAGAGACCCAGTACTTC.

The chain recombines TRBV7-3 with TRBJ1-1; a weak D match, TRBD1 (6 bases). This CDR3 has 13 residues. The V gene's germline CDR1 is SGHTA and CDR2 FQGTGA. The V and J ends lost 5 bases and 8 bases respectively, with 15 bases between them. Here the CDR3 DNA reads TGTGCCAGCAGCCTGCAACAGGGTAGGGAAGCTTTCTTT. Amino acid sequence: CASSLQQGREAFF.